Reported below is one T cell receptor (beta chain). With 7 bases clipped from V and 1 base from J, the junction kept 13 bases outside the gene matches. The germline V gene has CDR1 SGHNT and CDR2 YYREEE (reference sequence). This CDR3 has 16 residues. This entry comes from a study of control samples from healthy donors and cancer patients. Profiled with immunoSEQ multiplex PCR; TCRdb holds only in-frame clones, not every one. The sample holds approximately 90,000 clones, 65% to 85% seen once. The material sequenced was PBMCs. The sequence derives from a man between 65 and 79 years old with lung cancer. V usage is TRBV5-4 and J usage is TRBJ1-1, with TRBD1 identical over 7 bases. The CDR3 is CASGSESTGPNTEAFF. CDR3 in DNA: TGTGCCAGCGGCTCCGAGTCGACAGGGCCGAACACTGAAGCTTTCTTT.